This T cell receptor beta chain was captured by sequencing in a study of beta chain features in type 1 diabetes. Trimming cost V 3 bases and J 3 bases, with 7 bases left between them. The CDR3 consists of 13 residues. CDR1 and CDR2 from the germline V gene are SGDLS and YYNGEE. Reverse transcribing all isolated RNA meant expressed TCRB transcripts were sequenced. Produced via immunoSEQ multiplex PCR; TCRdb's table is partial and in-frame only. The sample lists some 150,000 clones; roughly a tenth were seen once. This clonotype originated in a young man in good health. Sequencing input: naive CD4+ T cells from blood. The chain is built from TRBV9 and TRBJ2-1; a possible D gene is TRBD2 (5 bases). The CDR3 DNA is TGTGCCAGCAGCGCCGGGAACTACAATGAGCAGTTCTTC. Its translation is CASSAGNYNEQFF.